A single sample gave rise to the 13 T cell receptor beta chains below, sequenced in a study of CD8+CD57+ T cells in acquired aplastic anemia. The template for TCR beta VDJ and CDR3 sequence profiling was genomic DNA. TCRdb reprocessed the reads with MiXCR, giving one entry per CDR3 protein. Of more than 45,000 distinct CDR3 sequences in the sample, about 78% were seen once. Sequencing used sorted CD4+, CD8+, or CD8+CD57+ T cells (not recorded which) from PBMCs. These receptors originate from a human donor in good health, serving as a control.

V usage is TRBV19 and J usage is TRBJ2-7, with no clear D. Trimming left V 1 base short and J 2 bases short, with 12 bases between. The CDR3 runs 15 residues. Germline V gene lookup returns CDR1 LNHDA and CDR2 SQIVND (reference sequence). DNA for the CDR3: TGTGCCAGTAGTATAGCCCGGCACAGAACCTACGAGCAGTACTTC. This codes for CASSIARHRTYEQYF.

On this clonotype: The limits of the CDR3 on the DNA are not certain, so only TCRdb's listed CDR3 is given. The chain joins TRBV2 to TRBJ2-7. Including both end residues, the CDR3 is 16 amino acids long. The germline V gene has CDR1 SNHLY and CDR2 FYNNEI. The CDR3 sequence: CACSARTLEDLNEQYF.

This clonotype was observed many times. This rearrangement joins TRBV4-1 to TRBJ2-1, with D hard to call. Germline values: CDR1 MGHRA, CDR2 YSYEKL. The CDR3 loop spans 12 amino acids. V lost 1 base and J lost 8, with 6 bases in between. As DNA, the CDR3 is TGCGCCAGCAGCCAAGCCCTCCATGAGCAGTTCTTC. It yields the protein CASSQALHEQFF.

This chain uses TRBV10-2 with TRBJ1-6; a weak D match, TRBD1 (5 bases). CDR1 and CDR2 from the germline V gene are WSHSY and SAAADI. V lost 6 bases, J lost 7 bases, and 13 bases lay in between. The CDR3 is 14 amino acids. CDR3 DNA sequence: TGCGCCAGCAGCCCGCAGGGTGGAAATTCACCCCTCCACTTT. Translated: CASSPQGGNSPLHF.

The chain employs TRBV19 and TRBJ1-1; no clear D. Germline CDR1 and CDR2: LNHDA and SQIVND (reference sequence). The CDR3 is 14 residues long. The germline V and J ends were trimmed by 3 bases and 0 bases, with 8 bases remaining between them. The CDR3: CASSISNMNTEAFF. CDR3 in DNA: TGTGCCAGTAGTATCTCTAACATGAACACTGAAGCTTTCTTT. Full variable domain (outside the CDR3, taken from reference TRBV19 and TRBJ1-1): DGGITQSPKYLFRKEGQNVTLSCEQNLNHDAMYWYRQDPGQGLRLIYYSQIVNDFQKGDIAEGYSVSREKKESFPLTVTSAQKNPTAFYLCASSISNMNTEAFFGQGTRLTVV.

This clonotype has only a few counts. The J gene is TRBJ2-1, the V gene TRBV2; D remains unclear. The CDR3 has 11 residues. V lost 6 bases and J lost 8, with 8 bases in between. Per germline, CDR1 SNHLY and CDR2 FYNNEI. CDR3 sequence (DNA): TGTGCCAGCAGCCCCGTCGATGAGCAGTTCTTC. Its translation is CASSPVDEQFF. The full variable domain, its missing parts supplied by reference TRBV2 and TRBJ2-1, is EPEVTQTPSHQVTQMGQEVILRCVPISNHLYFYWYRQILGQKVEFLVSFYNNEISEKSEIFDDQFSVERPDGSNFTLKIRSTKLEDSAMYFCASSPVDEQFFGPGTRLTVL.

The rearrangement uses TRBV11-3 and TRBJ1-6, with D possibly being TRBD1 (6 bases). This CDR3 comprises 14 residues. CDR1 is SGHNT and CDR2 is YENEEA in the germline V gene. Trimming pared 5 bases from V and 7 bases from J, leaving 12 bases between. The CDR3 nucleotides are TGTGCCAGCAGCCTTGGACAGAGGAATTCACCCCTCCACTTT. Translation gives CASSLGQRNSPLHF.

The chain links TRBV7-2 to TRBJ1-1; TRBD1 is a possible D gene (5 bases). Trimming took off 4 bases at V and 10 bases at J, with 19 bases between the two ends. Germline CDR1 reads SGHTA; CDR2 reads FQGNSA. The CDR3 runs 14 residues. The CDR3: CASSSGTVLGGAFF. CDR3 nucleotides: TGTGCCAGCAGCTCTGGGACCGTCCTGGGGGGAGCTTTCTTT.

Points on this clonotype: One end of the junction varies from germline; a read error may be responsible. This chain joins TRBV24-1 and TRBJ2-7; D perhaps matches TRBD1 (5 bases). Looked up from germline, CDR1 is KGHDR and CDR2 is SFDVKD. This CDR3 contains 12 residues. The CDR3 spells CATTFRVGEQHF. As DNA, the CDR3 is TGTGCCACCACTTTCAGGGTGGGCGAGCAGCACTTC.

In its sample, this clonotype is large. The J gene is TRBJ2-5, the V gene TRBV10-3, with D perhaps TRBD1 or TRBD2 (5 bases each). CDR1 is ENHRY and CDR2 is SYGVKD in the germline V gene. The CDR3 consists of 13 residues. Trimming shortened V by 2 bases and J by 8 bases, and 12 bases separated the two germline ends. CDR3 bases: TGTGCCATCAGTGAGGTGACAGCGGACACCCAGTACTTC. Protein: CAISEVTADTQYF.

The rearrangement uses TRBV20-1 and TRBJ2-3; 13 bases map to TRBD2. The CDR3 runs to 15 residues. The germline V gene encodes CDR1 DFQATT and CDR2 SNEGSKA (reference sequence). V lost 5 bases, J lost 3 bases, and 5 bases stayed unmatched. CDR3 amino acids: CSALLAGGPTDTQYF. DNA of the CDR3: TGCAGTGCTCTACTAGCGGGAGGGCCGACAGATACGCAGTATTTT.

This chain joins TRBV7-8 and TRBJ2-7; 7 bases map to TRBD1. This CDR3 has 13 amino acids. Trimming removed 2 bases from V and 3 bases from J; junction bases left unmatched: 1. CDR1 and CDR2 (germline): SGHVS, FQNEAQ. CDR3 amino acids: CASSLRDSYEQYF. CDR3 bases: TGTGCCAGCAGCTTACGGGACAGCTACGAGCAGTACTTC.

Comments on this clonotype: Just one base apart from a much larger clone, this may be a read error. The CDR3 loop is CASRPGLAGVGDTQYF. The CDR3 bases are TGTGCCAGCAGGCCGGGACTAGCGGGAGTGGGAGATACGCAGTATTTT. The V gene is TRBV11-1, the J gene TRBJ2-3, with 14 bases identical to TRBD2. This CDR3 has 16 residues. Germline loops: CDR1 SGHAT, CDR2 FQDESV (reference sequence). J gave up 5 bases and V 6 bases, and 7 bases lay outside the gene matches.